This TCR beta chain was recovered during a study of control samples from healthy donors and cancer patients. Germline CDR1 reads SGHRS; CDR2 reads YFSETQ. The CDR3 spans 16 residues. The V end lost 4 bases, the J end lost 0 bases, and 14 bases lay between the germline ends. Here immunoSEQ multiplex PCR was the method, and the copy in TCRdb shows in-frame clones only, minus some. This sample yields roughly 130,000 clones, of which about 94% are seen a single time; 3.6% belongs to the top ten. The origin of this receptor is a man aged 30 to 45 in good health. The gene calls are TRBV5-1 and TRBJ1-3; D is uncertain. Sequencing used blood. In DNA, the CDR3 is TGCGCCAGCAGCGACGGCGCGATCTACTCTGGAAACACCATATATTTT. Translating gives CASSDGAIYSGNTIYF.